The 21 T cell receptor beta chains listed next were all sequenced from one sample in a study of beta chain features in type 1 diabetes. cDNA synthesis used the whole RNA isolate, giving expressed TCRB sequences. Clones were read by immunoSEQ multiplex PCR, and TCRdb kept only the in-frame ones, dropping some. The data hold about 200,000 clones, with approximately 10% observed a single time. Sequencing used central memory CD4+ T cells from blood. The receptors here all came from a young man in good health.

The chain employs TRBV11-2 and TRBJ2-5; D may be TRBD1 (6 bases). Germline V gene data show CDR1 as SGHAT and CDR2 as FQNNGV. There are 15 residues in the CDR3. Trimming took off 5 bases at V and 5 bases at J, with 18 bases between the two ends. In nucleotides, the CDR3 is TGTGCCAGCAGCCCCCTACAGGGAAGGGGGGAGACCCAGTACTTC. Its protein product is CASSPLQGRGETQYF.

This chain connects TRBV30 to TRBJ2-5; TRBD2 might be the D (5 bases). V was clipped by 2 bases and J by 5 bases, with 9 bases between them. The germline CDR1 and CDR2 sequences are GTSNPN and SVGIG (reference sequence). The CDR3 extends over 12 amino acids. The CDR3 DNA sequence: TGTGCCTGGAGTCTTGGGGAGGAGACCCAGTACTTC. This encodes CAWSLGEETQYF.

This chain joins TRBV9 and TRBJ2-5; 13 nucleotides agree with TRBD2. Germline-derived CDR1 and CDR2 are SGDLS and YYNGEE. This CDR3 is built from 15 residues. The J segment lost 4 bases and the V segment lost 8 bases, leaving 8 bases of the junction unmatched. As DNA, the CDR3 is TGTGCCAGTGCTCGGACTAGCGGGAGTAGAGAGACCCAGTACTTC. Translated, it gives CASARTSGSRETQYF.

This clone was observed a few times. V usage is TRBV5-4 and J usage is TRBJ2-2, with a weak D call TRBD2 (6 bases). CDR1 is SGHNT, CDR2 YYREEE, per germline (reference sequence). V was clipped by 4 bases and J by 4 bases, with 11 bases between them. CDR3 size: 14 residues. The CDR3 region is CASSRDSVTGELFF. CDR3 DNA sequence: TGTGCCAGCAGCCGGGACTCAGTCACCGGGGAGCTGTTTTTT.

This clone came up a few times. This chain uses TRBV30 with TRBJ2-1; D is possibly TRBD1 or TRBD2 (5 bases each). Between the trimmed V and J ends, which lost 4 bases and 7 bases, there was a span of 23 bases. The CDR3 length is 16 residues. Germline CDR1 reads GTSNPN; CDR2 reads SVGIG (reference sequence). CDR3 sequence: CAWNNPRDGGMNEQFF. As DNA, the CDR3 is TGTGCCTGGAACAATCCGAGGGACGGTGGGATGAATGAGCAGTTCTTC.

This clone has at least ten counts. The rearrangement joins TRBV29-1 to TRBJ1-4; D remains ambiguous. Trimming took 4 bases from V and 2 from J, leaving 11 bases between them. Germline V gene lookup returns CDR1 SQVTM and CDR2 ANQGSEA. The CDR3 is 14 residues long. The CDR3 is CSVGMGGTNEKLFF. The CDR3 DNA is TGCAGCGTTGGAATGGGCGGGACTAATGAAAAACTGTTTTTT.

There are a few counts of this clone. The sample holds other DNA sequences that translate to the same CDR3. The rearrangement uses TRBV5-1 and TRBJ2-5; the D gene is possibly TRBD1 (6 bases). This CDR3 has 14 amino acids. The germline V gene has CDR1 SGHRS and CDR2 YFSETQ. Between the trimmed V and J ends, which lost 2 bases and 1 base, there was a span of 9 bases. The CDR3 spells CASSLQGTQETQYF. The CDR3 DNA follows: TGCGCCAGCAGCTTACAGGGAACCCAAGAGACCCAGTACTTC.

This clone occurred a few times. V is TRBV18 and J is TRBJ2-1, with D possibly TRBD2 on 6 matching bases. This CDR3 is 15 amino acids long. Germline V gene sequence: CDR1 KGHSH, CDR2 LQKENI. V shed 2 bases and J shed 3 bases, with 11 bases lying between them. CDR3 in DNA: TGTGCCAGCTCACCATATCCTAGCGACTACAATGAGCAGTTCTTC. Translating gives CASSPYPSDYNEQFF.

The chain combines TRBV4-2 with TRBJ2-3, with TRBD2 as a possible D gene (7 bases). CDR3 length equals 15 residues. The germline CDR1 and CDR2 sequences are LGHNA and YNFKEQ. Trimming cost V 1 base and J 3 bases, with 11 bases left between them. CDR3 nucleotides: TGTGCCAGCAGCCAAGGGGGAGGGACAACAGATACGCAGTATTTT. Its protein is CASSQGGGTTDTQYF.

This clone was seen at least ten times. The V and J genes are TRBV4-3 and TRBJ2-7, with D unresolved. The germline V gene encodes CDR1 LGHNA and CDR2 YSLEER. This CDR3 is 15 amino acids long. The V end was cut by 0 bases, the J end by 0 bases, with 9 bases between. CDR3 residues: CASSQDRQTSYEQYF. Written as DNA, the CDR3 is TGCGCCAGCAGCCAAGATAGGCAGACCTCCTACGAGCAGTACTTC.

As concerns this clone: The identical CDR3 is also encoded by other nucleotide sequences in the sample. The chain joins TRBV2 to TRBJ2-5; D not certain. The CDR3 runs 14 residues. The V and J ends lost 0 bases and 0 bases respectively, with 5 bases between them. CDR1 and CDR2 from the germline V gene are SNHLY and FYNNEI. The CDR3 protein is CASSEAGHQETQYF. DNA of the CDR3: TGTGCCAGCAGTGAAGCGGGTCACCAAGAGACCCAGTACTTC.

The genes are TRBV4-2 and TRBJ1-5; 8 nucleotides match TRBD1. This CDR3 has 16 amino acids. Germline assignment: CDR1 LGHNA and CDR2 YNFKEQ. Trimming cost V 3 bases and J 3 bases; bases outside gene matches: 7. The CDR3 sequence is CASSHLDRGNNQPQHF. In DNA, the CDR3 is TGTGCCAGCAGCCATCTCGACAGGGGTAACAATCAGCCCCAGCATTTT.

The sample holds a few counts of this clone. The chain employs TRBV18 and TRBJ1-4; no reliable D call. Germline CDR1 is KGHSH and CDR2 is LQKENI. The V end lost 4 bases, the J end lost 8 bases, and 8 bases lay between the germline ends. The CDR3 is made up of 12 amino acids. CDR3 sequence (DNA): TGTGCCAGCTCACTTTACGCGGAAAAACTGTTTTTT. It is translated as CASSLYAEKLFF.

This clone was found a few times. The chain couples TRBV28 to TRBJ1-5; D remains ambiguous. Germline-derived CDR1 and CDR2 are MDHEN and SYDVKM. This CDR3 comprises 14 residues. Trimming left V 6 bases short and J 1 base short, with 10 bases between. The CDR3 DNA follows: TGTGCCAGCAGGACCGGACCGAGCAATCAGCCCCAGCATTTT. This gives the protein CASRTGPSNQPQHF.

V is TRBV20-1 and J is TRBJ2-1; D not resolved. The germline V gene encodes CDR1 DFQATT and CDR2 SNEGSKA (reference sequence). This CDR3 is 11 amino acids long. The ends were cut back, 7 bases at V and 1 base at J, with 5 bases in the middle. This chain's CDR3 is CSVGSYNEQFF. As DNA, the CDR3 is TGCAGTGTTGGGTCCTACAATGAGCAGTTCTTC.

The rearrangement joins TRBV7-2 to TRBJ1-2; D gene ambiguous. The V end lost 0 bases, the J end lost 2 bases, and 10 bases lay between the germline ends. Germline V lookup: CDR1 SGHTA, CDR2 FQGNSA. There are 15 residues in the CDR3. Here the CDR3 reads CASSLAWGNNYGYTF. In DNA, the CDR3 is TGTGCCAGCAGCTTAGCGTGGGGTAACAACTATGGCTACACCTTC.

With regard to this clone: With only one base between it and a far larger clone, this is likely a read error. V usage is TRBV5-1 and J usage is TRBJ2-6; a weak D match, TRBD1 (6 bases). The CDR3 is 13 residues long. CDR1 is SGHRS and CDR2 is YFSETQ in the germline V gene. CDR3 residues: CASGGSGANGLTF. The CDR3 region has the DNA TGCGCCAGCGGGGGCTCTGGGGCCAACGGCCTGACTTTC.

The rearrangement uses TRBV7-7 and TRBJ2-5; D perhaps matches TRBD2 (5 bases). V gave up 3 bases and J gave up 5 bases, with 16 bases separating them. Per the germline V gene, CDR1 is SSHAT and CDR2 is FNYEAQ (reference sequence). The CDR3 totals 15 residues. The CDR3 DNA follows: TGTGCCAGCAGCTTGAGCCGCCGAGACTATGAGACCCAGTACTTC. It codes for CASSLSRRDYETQYF.

The chain couples TRBV18 to TRBJ1-1, with D hard to call. The length of the CDR3 is 13 residues. Germline values: CDR1 KGHSH, CDR2 LQKENI. With 2 bases removed from V and 5 bases from J, the gap between germline ends came to 9 bases. The CDR3 sequence is CASSPTASTEAFF. CDR3 nucleotide sequence: TGTGCCAGCTCACCAACAGCAAGTACTGAAGCTTTCTTT.

This clone came up a few times. V gene TRBV20-1 combines with J gene TRBJ2-7; D not certain. The CDR3 spans 11 residues. V lost 7 bases and J lost 3, with 10 bases in between. The germline V gene has CDR1 DFQATT and CDR2 SNEGSKA (reference sequence). In DNA, the CDR3 is TGCAGTGGGGCCCCGGGCTACGAGCAGTACTTC. Protein sequence: CSGAPGYEQYF.

In its sample, this clone was seen a few times. The V gene is TRBV2, the J gene TRBJ2-1; 8 bases are a match to TRBD2. CDR3 length equals 16 residues. Trimming cost V 7 bases and J 2 bases; bases outside gene matches: 10. Germline V gene data show CDR1 as SNHLY and CDR2 as FYNNEI. CDR3 sequence (DNA): TGTGCCAGCACTGGGAGCGGGAGAGGCGCCTACAATGAGCAGTTCTTC. Residues: CASTGSGRGAYNEQFF.